Below, 12 T cell receptor beta chains from the same sample are listed, as sequenced in a study of blood T cell repertoires in COVID-19. Data came from immunoSEQ multiplex PCR; TCRdb stores just in-frame clones and leaves some out. The sample carries roughly 59,000 clones, over 75% recorded once. Sequencing input: peripheral blood. The source of these receptors is a human donor in a cohort sampled during active COVID-19.

This chain joins TRBV5-1 and TRBJ2-2, with D possibly TRBD1 on 6 matching bases. The V end was cut by 0 bases, the J end by 5 bases, with 11 bases between. The germline CDR1 and CDR2 sequences are SGHRS and YFSETQ. The length of the CDR3 is 15 residues. The CDR3 loop reads CASSLDRVGTGELFF. The CDR3 DNA sequence: TGCGCCAGCAGCTTGGACAGGGTTGGGACCGGGGAGCTGTTTTTT. The full variable domain, in which reference TRBV5-1 and TRBJ2-2 provide the parts outside the CDR3, is KAGVTQTPRYLIKTRGQQVTLSCSPISGHRSVSWYQQTPGQGLQFLFEYFSETQRNKGNFPGRFSGRQFSNSRSEMNVSTLELGDSALYLCASSLDRVGTGELFFGEGSRLTVL.

This chain connects TRBV7-9 to TRBJ1-1, with TRBD1 matching 10 bases. V shed 5 bases and J 4 bases; nucleotides not matched to a gene: 4. The CDR3 is made up of 14 amino acids. Germline V gene sequence: CDR1 SEHNR, CDR2 FQNEAQ (reference sequence). The CDR3 reads CASSRQGASTEAFF. As DNA, the CDR3 is TGTGCCAGCAGCCGACAGGGGGCGAGCACTGAAGCTTTCTTT.

This clone was seen a handful of times. V gene TRBV6-5 combines with J gene TRBJ2-2, with D uncertain. CDR3 length: 15 residues. Per the germline V gene, CDR1 is MNHEY and CDR2 is SVGAGI. Trimming stripped 10 bases from V and 1 base from J, with 16 bases between. CDR3 protein: CATSPRQKNTGELFF. For the CDR3, the DNA is TGTGCCACCTCGCCGAGGCAGAAGAACACCGGGGAGCTGTTTTTT.

This clone was detected a few times. The chain couples TRBV9 to TRBJ2-1, with TRBD1 matching 12 bases. With V trimmed by 4 bases and J by 2 bases, 4 bases remained unmatched. Germline loops: CDR1 SGDLS, CDR2 YYNGEE. The length of the CDR3 is 16 residues. As DNA, the CDR3 is TGTGCCAGCAGCTGGGGGACAGGGGGCGCCTACAATGAGCAGTTCTTC. Protein sequence: CASSWGTGGAYNEQFF.

This chain uses TRBV9 with TRBJ2-2; 8 nucleotides agree with TRBD2. This CDR3 spans 17 amino acids. V was clipped by 3 bases and J by 2 bases; unmatched bases: 9. Germline V gene sequence: CDR1 SGDLS, CDR2 YYNGEE. This CDR3 reads CASSGFIAGPNTGELFF. CDR3 DNA sequence: TGTGCCAGCAGCGGGTTTATAGCGGGACCAAACACCGGGGAGCTGTTTTTT.

The chain uses TRBV14 and TRBJ1-2; TRBD1 matches 9 bases. CDR3 length: 17 residues. Trimming removed 4 bases from V and 4 bases from J; junction bases left unmatched: 13. The germline V gene encodes CDR1 SGHDN and CDR2 FVKESK. CDR3 in amino acids: CASSLHPTGQGVYGYTF. CDR3 nucleotide sequence: TGTGCCAGCAGCCTTCACCCCACGGGACAGGGTGTCTATGGCTACACCTTC.

The genes are TRBV11-2 and TRBJ1-1, with a weak D call TRBD1 (5 bases). The CDR3 is 13 amino acids. The ends were cut back, 2 bases at V and 4 bases at J, with 8 bases in the middle. Germline V CDR1 and CDR2: SGHAT, FQNNGV. The CDR3 region is CASSLQGGTEAFF. In DNA, the CDR3 is TGTGCCAGCAGCTTACAGGGAGGCACTGAAGCTTTCTTT.

In regard to this clone: At one boundary the junction diverges from the germline segment, which might be a read error. The chain is built from TRBV2 and TRBJ1-1; no clear D. CDR1 is SNHLY and CDR2 is FYNNEI in the germline V gene. The CDR3 consists of 13 residues. The CDR3 loop reads CASSEALRRTGGF. The CDR3, as DNA: TGTGCCAGCAGTGAAGCGCTTCGGCGAACCGGCGGGTTT.

V is TRBV10-3 and J is TRBJ2-4, with a tentative D call TRBD1 (6 bases). Trimming removed 6 bases from V and 0 bases from J, with 15 bases in between. This CDR3 spans 16 amino acids. The germline gives CDR1 ENHRY, CDR2 SYGVKD. CDR3 region: CAISRGSGAAKNIQYF. The CDR3 nucleotides read TGTGCCATCAGCCGAGGGTCAGGGGCAGCCAAAAACATTCAGTACTTC.

The chain couples TRBV7-8 to TRBJ2-3; 8 positions match TRBD1. The J segment lost 3 bases and the V segment lost 2 bases, leaving 1 base of the junction unmatched. The CDR3 has 14 amino acids. Germline CDR1 and CDR2: SGHVS and FQNEAQ. The CDR3 region has the DNA TGTGCCAGCAGCTTACAGGGGGCAACAGATACGCAGTATTTT. Its translation is CASSLQGATDTQYF.

The genes are TRBV19 and TRBJ1-1; D might be TRBD1 (5 bases). Germline V CDR1 and CDR2: LNHDA, SQIVND (reference sequence). This CDR3 region has 14 residues. Deletions cut 5 bases from V and 4 bases from J, with 14 bases between. CDR3 sequence (DNA): TGTGCCAGTAGTTCGAAGGGGTTTGGCACTGAAGCTTTCTTT. The encoded protein is CASSSKGFGTEAFF.

The genes are TRBV5-1 and TRBJ1-5, with D possibly matching TRBD1 (6 bases). The CDR3 has 15 amino acids. CDR1 is SGHRS, CDR2 YFSETQ, per germline. V lost 2 bases to trimming and J lost 6 bases, with 15 bases between them. The CDR3 bases are TGCGCCAGCAGCTTACATTCCGGGACACCTCAGCCCCAGCATTTT. Translated: CASSLHSGTPQPQHF.